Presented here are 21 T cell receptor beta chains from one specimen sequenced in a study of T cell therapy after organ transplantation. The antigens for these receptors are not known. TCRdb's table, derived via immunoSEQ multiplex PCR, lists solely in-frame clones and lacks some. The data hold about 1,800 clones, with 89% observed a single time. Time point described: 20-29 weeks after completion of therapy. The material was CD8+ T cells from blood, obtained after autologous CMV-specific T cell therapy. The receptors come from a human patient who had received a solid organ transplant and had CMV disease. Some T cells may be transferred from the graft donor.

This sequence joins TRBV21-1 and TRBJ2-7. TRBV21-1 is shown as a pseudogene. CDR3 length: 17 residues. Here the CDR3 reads CASSKEGRTMRTHEQYF. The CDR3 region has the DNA TGTGCCAGCAGCAAAGAGGGGAGAACAATGCGAACCCACGAGCAGTACTTC.

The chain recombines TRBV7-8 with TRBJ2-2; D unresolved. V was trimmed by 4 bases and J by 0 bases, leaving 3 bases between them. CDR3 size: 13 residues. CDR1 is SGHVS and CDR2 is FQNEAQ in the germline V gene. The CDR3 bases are TGTGCCAGCAGCTATTCGAACACCGGGGAGCTGTTTTTT. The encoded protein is CASSYSNTGELFF.

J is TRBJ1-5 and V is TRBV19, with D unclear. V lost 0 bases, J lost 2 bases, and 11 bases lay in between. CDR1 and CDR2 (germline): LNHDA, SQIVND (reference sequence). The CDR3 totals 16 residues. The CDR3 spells CASSIDLEGGNQPQHF. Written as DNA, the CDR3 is TGTGCCAGTAGTATAGATCTAGAAGGCGGCAATCAGCCCCAGCATTTT.

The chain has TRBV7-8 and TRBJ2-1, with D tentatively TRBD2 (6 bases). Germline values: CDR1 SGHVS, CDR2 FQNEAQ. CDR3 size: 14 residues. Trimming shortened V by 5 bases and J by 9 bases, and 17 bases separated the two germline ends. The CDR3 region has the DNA TGTGCCAGCAGCCCACAGACTAGAGGAGCTGAGCAGTTCTTC. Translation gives CASSPQTRGAEQFF.

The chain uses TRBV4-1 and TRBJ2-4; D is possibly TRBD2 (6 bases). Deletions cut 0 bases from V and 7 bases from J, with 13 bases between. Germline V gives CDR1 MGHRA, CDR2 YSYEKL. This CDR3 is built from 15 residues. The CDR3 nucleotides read TGCGCCAGCAGCCAAGATGCGGGGAAAGGGAACATTCAGTACTTC. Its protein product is CASSQDAGKGNIQYF.

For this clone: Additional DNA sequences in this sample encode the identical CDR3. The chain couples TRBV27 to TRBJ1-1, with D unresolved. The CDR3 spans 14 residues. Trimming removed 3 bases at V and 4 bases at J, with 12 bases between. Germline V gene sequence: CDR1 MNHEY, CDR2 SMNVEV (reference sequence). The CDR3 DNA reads TGTGCCAGCAGTTTTTCGGGAACGGGCACTGAAGCTTTCTTT. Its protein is CASSFSGTGTEAFF.

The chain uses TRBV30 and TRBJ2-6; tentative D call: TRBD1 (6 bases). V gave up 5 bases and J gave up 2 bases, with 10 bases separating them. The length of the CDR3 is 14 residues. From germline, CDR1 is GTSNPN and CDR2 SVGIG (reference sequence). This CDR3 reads CAWGPGAGANVLTF. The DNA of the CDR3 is TGTGCCTGGGGCCCAGGGGCTGGGGCCAACGTCCTGACTTTC.

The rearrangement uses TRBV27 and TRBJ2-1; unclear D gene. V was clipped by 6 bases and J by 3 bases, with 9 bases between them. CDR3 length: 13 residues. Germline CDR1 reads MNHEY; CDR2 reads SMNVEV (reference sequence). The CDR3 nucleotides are TGTGCCAGCAGGCCCCAAGGCTACAATGAGCAGTTCTTC. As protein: CASRPQGYNEQFF.

As DNA, the CDR3 is TGTGCCAGCAGCCCCCGCTCGGGGCAGGGGCAACACTATGGCTACACCTTC. It yields the protein CASSPRSGQGQHYGYTF. The chain uses TRBV7-9 and TRBJ1-2; perhaps TRBD1 as D (6 bases). The CDR3 contains 17 residues. Germline V CDR1 and CDR2: SEHNR, FQNEAQ (reference sequence). Trimming took 5 bases from V and 3 from J, leaving 22 bases between them.

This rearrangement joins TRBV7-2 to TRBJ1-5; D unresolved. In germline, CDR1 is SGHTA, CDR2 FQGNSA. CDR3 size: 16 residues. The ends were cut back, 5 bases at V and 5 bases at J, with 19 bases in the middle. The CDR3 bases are TGTGCCAGCAGCCCTTCAACCGGGCCCACCTATCAGCCCCAGCATTTT. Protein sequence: CASSPSTGPTYQPQHF.

This CDR3 reads CASSLLAPDVSYNEQFF. The CDR3 DNA sequence: TGTGCCAGCAGCTTACTCGCGCCAGACGTCTCCTACAATGAGCAGTTCTTC. The chain combines TRBV7-8 with TRBJ2-1; D gene uncertain. The CDR3 consists of 17 residues. Deletions cut 2 bases from V and 0 bases from J, with 14 bases between. Germline CDR1 is SGHVS and CDR2 is FQNEAQ.

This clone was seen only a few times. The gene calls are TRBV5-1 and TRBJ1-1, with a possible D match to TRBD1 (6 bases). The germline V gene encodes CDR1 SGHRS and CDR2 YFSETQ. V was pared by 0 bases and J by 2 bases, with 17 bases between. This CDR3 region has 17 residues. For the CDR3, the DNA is TGCGCCAGCAGCTTGGCCGATGGGGGCTGGGGAAACACTGAAGCTTTCTTT. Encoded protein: CASSLADGGWGNTEAFF.

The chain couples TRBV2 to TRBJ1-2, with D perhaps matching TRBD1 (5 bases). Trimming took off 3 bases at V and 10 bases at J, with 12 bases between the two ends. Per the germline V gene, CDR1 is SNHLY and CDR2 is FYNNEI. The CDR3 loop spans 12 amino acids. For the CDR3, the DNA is TGTGCCAGCAGTGACTATGCGACAGCCTACACCTTC. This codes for CASSDYATAYTF.

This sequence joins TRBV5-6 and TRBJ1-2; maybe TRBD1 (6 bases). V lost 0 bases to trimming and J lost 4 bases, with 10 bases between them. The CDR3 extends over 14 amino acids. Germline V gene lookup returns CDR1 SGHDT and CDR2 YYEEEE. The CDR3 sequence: CASSLGTGIYGYTF. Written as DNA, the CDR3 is TGTGCCAGCAGCTTGGGCACAGGGATCTATGGCTACACCTTC.

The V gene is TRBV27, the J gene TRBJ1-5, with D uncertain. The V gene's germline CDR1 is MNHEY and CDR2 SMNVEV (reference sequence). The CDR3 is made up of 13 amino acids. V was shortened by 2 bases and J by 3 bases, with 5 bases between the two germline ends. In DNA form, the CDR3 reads TGTGCCAGCAGTTTACGTCACAATCAGCCCCAGCATTTT. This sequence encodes CASSLRHNQPQHF.

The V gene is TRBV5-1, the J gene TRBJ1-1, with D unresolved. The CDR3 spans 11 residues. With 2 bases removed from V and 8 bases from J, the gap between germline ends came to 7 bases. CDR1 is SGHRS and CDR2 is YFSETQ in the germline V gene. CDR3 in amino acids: CASSFGSEAFF. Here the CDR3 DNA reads TGCGCCAGCAGCTTCGGGTCGGAAGCTTTCTTT.

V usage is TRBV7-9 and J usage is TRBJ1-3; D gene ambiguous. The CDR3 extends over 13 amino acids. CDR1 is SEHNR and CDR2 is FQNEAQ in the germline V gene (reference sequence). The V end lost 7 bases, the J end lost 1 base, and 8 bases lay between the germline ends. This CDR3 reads CASTDGSGNTIYF. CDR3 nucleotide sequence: TGTGCCAGCACCGACGGTTCTGGAAACACCATATATTTT.

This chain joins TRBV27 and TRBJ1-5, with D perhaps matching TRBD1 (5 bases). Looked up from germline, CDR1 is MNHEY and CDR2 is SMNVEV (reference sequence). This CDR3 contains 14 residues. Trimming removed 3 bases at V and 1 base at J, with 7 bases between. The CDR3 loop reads CASSFQGSNQPQHF. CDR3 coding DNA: TGTGCCAGCAGTTTTCAGGGAAGCAATCAGCCCCAGCATTTT.

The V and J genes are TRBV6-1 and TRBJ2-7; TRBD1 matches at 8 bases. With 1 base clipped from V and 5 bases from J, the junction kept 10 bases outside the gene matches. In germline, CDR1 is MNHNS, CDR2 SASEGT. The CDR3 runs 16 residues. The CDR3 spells CASSEGTGWFENEQYF. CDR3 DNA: TGTGCCAGCAGTGAAGGGACAGGGTGGTTCGAGAACGAGCAGTACTTC.

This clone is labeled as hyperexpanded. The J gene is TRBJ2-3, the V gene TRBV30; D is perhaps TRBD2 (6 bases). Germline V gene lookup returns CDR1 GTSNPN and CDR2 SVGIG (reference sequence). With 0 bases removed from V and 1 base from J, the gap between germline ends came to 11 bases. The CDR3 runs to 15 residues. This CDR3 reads CAWSVRSGRTDTQYF. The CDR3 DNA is TGTGCCTGGAGTGTACGTAGCGGACGCACAGATACGCAGTATTTT.

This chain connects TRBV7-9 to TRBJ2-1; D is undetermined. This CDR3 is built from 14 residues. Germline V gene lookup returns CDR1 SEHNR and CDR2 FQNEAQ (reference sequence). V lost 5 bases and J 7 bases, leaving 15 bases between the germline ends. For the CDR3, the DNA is TGTGCCAGCAGCAAGCCTCTCCGGGCGAATGAGCAGTTCTTC. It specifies CASSKPLRANEQFF.